This T cell receptor (beta chain) was sequenced for a study of beta chain features in type 1 diabetes. CDR3 length: 17 amino acids. V dropped 5 bases and J dropped 0; count of bases not matched to a gene: 4. Germline lookup yields CDR1 LNHDA and CDR2 SQIVND (reference sequence). TCRB transcripts that were expressed got sequenced, as all of the isolated RNA had been reverse transcribed. The data were produced by immunoSEQ multiplex PCR, yet TCRdb's version contains in-frame clones alone and is incomplete. The sample includes about 45,000 clones, roughly half of them seen just once. The V gene is TRBV19, the J gene TRBJ2-1; 13 bases match TRBD2. The receptor was isolated from a woman younger than 30 in good health. Sequencing was done on a sample of Tregs from blood. CDR3 sequence: CASSFRTSGSSYNEQFF. The CDR3 nucleotides read TGTGCCAGTAGTTTTAGGACTAGCGGGAGCTCCTACAATGAGCAGTTCTTC.